A selection of T cell receptor beta chains follows, all from one sample in a study of T cells in Graves' hyperthyroidism and ophthalmopathy. TCRdb reanalysed the multiplex PCR reads using MiXCR and keeps one entry per CDR3 protein. The table shows 400,000 to 500,000 distinct CDR3 sequences, with roughly 15% occurring only once. The sequenced material came from blood. The receptor set was obtained from a woman under 30 with Graves' hyperthyroidism. The CDR3 runs from the conserved cysteine through the conserved F or W. The order of the fields is CDR3 length, J gene, V gene, clone size, D gene, CDR3 DNA, CDR3 protein. The D gene is left open where the match is weak. Clone size is not always given. Where it is, it says once, few, many or a class for expanded clones.

length: 14; J: TRBJ1-5; V: TRBV10-2; size: few; D: -; DNA: TGCGCCAGCAGTGAGGGACTCCGAAGGCAGCCCCAGCATTTT; CDR3: CASSEGLRRQPQHF
length: 16; J: TRBJ1-5; V: TRBV4-3; size: many; D: -; DNA: TGCGCCAGCAGCCAAGAGCGGGCGGATAACAATCAGCCCCAGCATTTT; CDR3: CASSQERADNNQPQHF
length: 13; J: TRBJ1-1; V: TRBV11-1; size: many; D: -; DNA: TGTGCCAGCAACTTAGTCGGGTACACTGAAGCTTTCTTT; CDR3: CASNLVGYTEAFF
length: 13; J: TRBJ1-2; V: TRBV28; size: -; D: -; DNA: TGTGCCAGCAGTAGCAGGGCCTGGTATGGCTACACCTTC; CDR3: CASSSRAWYGYTF
length: 13; J: TRBJ2-5; V: TRBV20-1; size: many; D: TRBD2; DNA: TGCAGTGCAGGACTAGCGGGAGTAGAGACCCAGTACTTC; CDR3: CSAGLAGVETQYF
length: 16; J: TRBJ2-1; V: TRBV24-1; size: few; D: TRBD1; DNA: TGTGCCACCAGTGACACGGGACAGGGAGAAAGGAATGAGCAGTTCTTC; CDR3: CATSDTGQGERNEQFF
length: 15; J: TRBJ2-7; V: TRBV6-1; size: many; D: -; DNA: TGTGCCAGCAGTGTCCAAGCGGGCCACTCCTACGAGCAGTACTTC; CDR3: CASSVQAGHSYEQYF
length: 15; J: TRBJ2-1; V: TRBV29-1; size: -; D: TRBD2; DNA: TGCAGCGTTGGGTCTCTAGCGGGAGGATGGAATGAGCAGTTCTTC; CDR3: CSVGSLAGGWNEQFF
length: 15; J: TRBJ2-7; V: TRBV3-1; size: few; D: TRBD2; DNA: TGTGCCAGCAGCCAAGAAGAGCGGGATGACTACGAGCAGTACTTC; CDR3: CASSQEERDDYEQYF
length: 14; J: TRBJ1-2; V: TRBV19; size: -; D: -; DNA: TGTGCCAGTAGTACCAACCGGGACAACTATGGCTACACCTTC; CDR3: CASSTNRDNYGYTF
length: 13; J: TRBJ2-5; V: TRBV2; size: -; D: TRBD1; DNA: TGTGCCACCGGGAGGACAGGGGAAGAGACCCAGTACTTC; CDR3: CATGRTGEETQYF
length: 12; J: TRBJ2-4; V: TRBV28; size: few; D: -; DNA: TGTGCCAGCAGTCCACCAGGAGGCATTCAGTACTTC; CDR3: CASSPPGGIQYF
length: 15; J: TRBJ2-7; V: TRBV20-1; size: -; D: TRBD2; DNA: TGCAGTGCTACAACCGGGACTAGCCTCTCCTACGAGCAGTACTTC; CDR3: CSATTGTSLSYEQYF
length: 16; J: TRBJ2-1; V: TRBV12-3/TRBV12-4; size: many; D: TRBD2; DNA: TGTGCCAGCAGTCCGTTAAGCGGGAGGGCCTACAATGAGCAGTTCTTC; CDR3: CASSPLSGRAYNEQFF
length: 15; J: TRBJ1-6; V: TRBV6-5; size: -; D: -; DNA: TGTGCCAGCAGTTACGAACGGGGATATAATTCACCCCTCCACTTT; CDR3: CASSYERGYNSPLHF
length: 12; J: TRBJ1-1; V: TRBV7-9; size: -; D: -; DNA: TGTGCCAGCAGCCCCGGAGGGCGTCAAGCTTTCTTT; CDR3: CASSPGGRQAFF
length: 13; J: TRBJ2-1; V: TRBV20-1; size: -; D: -; DNA: TGCAGTGCCGAGGGTCTTCGCTACAATGAGCAGTTCTTC; CDR3: CSAEGLRYNEQFF
length: 15; J: TRBJ1-5; V: TRBV20-1; size: many; D: -; DNA: TGCAGTGCTAGAGAAGACTGGAACGTAGCTATGTCCCAGCATTTT; CDR3: CSAREDWNVAMSQHF
length: 14; J: TRBJ1-5; V: TRBV12-3/TRBV12-4; size: many; D: -; DNA: TGTGCCAGCACCCAAGGGCGCTACAATCAGCCCCAGCATTTT; CDR3: CASTQGRYNQPQHF
length: 15; J: TRBJ1-1; V: TRBV28; size: many; D: -; DNA: TGTGCCAGCAGTTTAGAGACGGTACTGAACACTGAAGCTTTCTTT; CDR3: CASSLETVLNTEAFF
length: 17; J: TRBJ2-2; V: TRBV6-1; size: many; D: -; DNA: TGTGCCAGCAGTTTAAGAGCCGGACAGCTAAACACCGGGGAGCTGTTTTTT; CDR3: CASSLRAGQLNTGELFF
length: 15; J: TRBJ2-7; V: TRBV5-1; size: many; D: -; DNA: TGCGCCAGCAGCTTGGGCGGAGAAACCGCCTACGAGCAGTACTTC; CDR3: CASSLGGETAYEQYF
length: 14; J: TRBJ1-5; V: TRBV28; size: many; D: -; DNA: TGTGCCAGCAGTCCCTCAGTCAGCAATCAGCCCCAGCATTTT; CDR3: CASSPSVSNQPQHF
length: 16; J: TRBJ2-3; V: TRBV5-6; size: few; D: TRBD2; DNA: TGTGCCAGCAGCTTGGAGTCTAGCGGGAGTTTGGATACGCAGTATTTT; CDR3: CASSLESSGSLDTQYF
length: 13; J: TRBJ1-5; V: TRBV7-3; size: few; D: -; DNA: TGTGCCAGCAGCGTCGACAGGTTTCAGCCCCAGCATTTT; CDR3: CASSVDRFQPQHF
length: 15; J: TRBJ2-1; V: TRBV7-2; size: many; D: TRBD2; DNA: TGTGCCAGCAGCTTTGCGGGAGTTCCCTACAATGAGCAGTTCTTC; CDR3: CASSFAGVPYNEQFF
length: 16; J: TRBJ2-2; V: TRBV11-2; size: many; D: TRBD1; DNA: TGTGCCAGCAGCTCTTTCAGACAGGGCATTACCGGGGAGCTGTTTTTT; CDR3: CASSSFRQGITGELFF
length: 13; J: TRBJ2-1; V: TRBV6-5; size: many; D: -; DNA: TGTGCCAGCAGTTCAGGGTCCTACAATGAGCAGTTCTTC; CDR3: CASSSGSYNEQFF
length: 14; J: TRBJ1-1; V: TRBV4-1; size: -; D: -; DNA: TGCGCCAGCAGCCTCCCAGGAGGGGTCACTGAAGCTTTCTTT; CDR3: CASSLPGGVTEAFF
length: 16; J: TRBJ1-1; V: TRBV5-6; size: many; D: TRBD1; DNA: TGTGCCAGCAGCTTGGTCCCGGGACAGATGAACACTGAAGCTTTCTTT; CDR3: CASSLVPGQMNTEAFF
length: 15; J: TRBJ2-3; V: TRBV24-1; size: many; D: TRBD2; DNA: TGTGCCACCAGTGACAGCGGGAAAGGCACAGATACGCAGTATTTT; CDR3: CATSDSGKGTDTQYF
length: 15; J: TRBJ2-3; V: TRBV7-3; size: many; D: -; DNA: TGTGCCAGCAGCCGTCGACTAGGGCGATCAGATACGCAGTATTTT; CDR3: CASSRRLGRSDTQYF
length: 17; J: TRBJ2-3; V: TRBV3-1; size: many; D: TRBD2; DNA: TGTGCCAGCAGCCAAGGGACTCTAGCGGGACTCACAGATACGCAGTATTTT; CDR3: CASSQGTLAGLTDTQYF
length: 18; J: TRBJ2-1; V: TRBV7-6; size: few; D: TRBD1; DNA: TGTGCCAGCAGCTTAGGAGTCCCGGGACAGGGGTCCCTCAATGAGCAGTTCTTC; CDR3: CASSLGVPGQGSLNEQFF
length: 15; J: TRBJ2-1; V: TRBV12-3/TRBV12-4; size: many; D: -; DNA: TGTGCCAGCAGAAGGACGAGGGGGGAATACAATGAGCAGTTCTTC; CDR3: CASRRTRGEYNEQFF
length: 14; J: TRBJ2-6; V: TRBV27; size: -; D: -; DNA: TGTGCCAGCAGTTCTTACTCTGGGGCCAACGTCCTGGCTTTC; CDR3: CASSSYSGANVLAF
length: 17; J: TRBJ2-4; V: TRBV29-1; size: -; D: TRBD2; DNA: TGCAGCGTTGGAGAAGGACTAGCGGACCTAGCCAAAAACATTCAGTACTTC; CDR3: CSVGEGLADLAKNIQYF
length: 16; J: TRBJ2-5; V: TRBV18; size: -; D: TRBD2; DNA: TGTGCCAGCTCACCAAAGCGGGGATCAGACCAAGAGACCCAGTACTTC; CDR3: CASSPKRGSDQETQYF